Following are 17 T cell receptor beta chains from one sample sequenced in a study of T cells in tumors and immune-related adverse events. The repertoire was sequenced with immunoSEQ multiplex PCR; TCRdb's copy has only in-frame clones and lacks some. Among 6,500 to 8,500 clones, 94% were seen once, and the ten largest hold 2% to 2.5%. The input for sequencing was lymph node tissue, taken from a patient treated with anti-PD-1 therapy. The source is a female donor with metastatic renal cell carcinoma.

This clone was seen only once. The rearrangement uses TRBV6-5 and TRBJ2-7, with 12 bases aligning to TRBD2. V dropped 4 bases and J dropped 5; count of bases not matched to a gene: 6. The CDR3 spans 15 residues. Germline-derived CDR1 and CDR2 are MNHEY and SVGAGI. The DNA of the CDR3 is TGTGCCAGCAGTTGGCTAGCGGGGGGGCTCCACGAGCAGTACTTC. This gives the protein CASSWLAGGLHEQYF.

The chain joins TRBV6-5 to TRBJ1-3; no clear D. Looked up from germline, CDR1 is MNHEY and CDR2 is SVGAGI. This CDR3 has 14 residues. Between the trimmed V and J ends, which lost 2 bases and 0 bases, there was a span of 5 bases. Here the CDR3 reads CASSYSSSGNTIYF. Here the CDR3 DNA reads TGTGCCAGCAGTTACAGTTCCTCTGGAAACACCATATATTTT.

The chain carries TRBV4-2 and TRBJ1-1; no clear D gene. In germline, CDR1 is LGHNA, CDR2 YNFKEQ. The CDR3 consists of 14 residues. V was pared by 4 bases and J by 1 base, with 10 bases between. The CDR3 sequence: CASSREATNTEAFF. For the CDR3, the DNA is TGTGCCAGCAGCCGAGAAGCAACGAACACTGAAGCTTTCTTT.

The chain has TRBV30 and TRBJ2-3, with D perhaps TRBD2 (6 bases). The CDR3 extends over 16 amino acids. Germline V gene data show CDR1 as GTSNPN and CDR2 as SVGIG (reference sequence). Trimming pared 0 bases from V and 2 bases from J, leaving 15 bases between. The CDR3 nucleotides read TGTGCCTGGAGTGTAAATTGGGGGGACTTCACAGATACGCAGTATTTT. Protein: CAWSVNWGDFTDTQYF.

This chain uses TRBV10-3 with TRBJ2-7, with 9 bases lining up with TRBD1. J lost 3 bases, V lost 1 base, and 10 bases had no gene match. Germline V gene data show CDR1 as ENHRY and CDR2 as SYGVKD. This CDR3 region has 17 residues. CDR3 sequence reads: CAISEWTYGTGFYEQYF. Written as DNA, the CDR3 is TGTGCCATCAGTGAGTGGACATACGGGACAGGGTTCTACGAGCAGTACTTC.

The chain carries TRBV2 and TRBJ2-5; no clear D gene. The length of the CDR3 is 12 residues. Germline V gene lookup returns CDR1 SNHLY and CDR2 FYNNEI. V was cut by 4 bases and J by 5 bases, with 8 bases left in between. The CDR3 sequence is CASSGVGETQYF. For the CDR3, the DNA is TGTGCCAGCAGTGGTGTCGGTGAGACCCAGTACTTC.

The chain joins TRBV4-3 to TRBJ1-1; D gene ambiguous. V was pared by 0 bases and J by 6 bases, with 17 bases between. The CDR3 contains 16 residues. Germline V gives CDR1 LGHNA, CDR2 YSLEER. CDR3 DNA: TGCGCCAGCAGCCAAGATCCGTGGAGGGTAGGCCCTGAAGCTTTCTTT. This gives the protein CASSQDPWRVGPEAFF.

The chain recombines TRBV2 with TRBJ1-4; D gene unclear. Trimming cost V 3 bases and J 8 bases, with 4 bases left between them. Germline loops: CDR1 SNHLY, CDR2 FYNNEI. This CDR3 has 11 amino acids. In nucleotides, the CDR3 is TGTGCCAGCAGTGAGCTGGAAAAACTGTTTTTT. Its translation is CASSELEKLFF.

The chain couples TRBV5-8 to TRBJ1-5, with D possibly matching TRBD1 (6 bases). Trimming removed 3 bases at V and 3 bases at J, with 10 bases between. This CDR3 region has 14 residues. Germline V CDR1 and CDR2: SGHTS, YDEGEE. Here the CDR3 reads CASSSQGNNQPQHF. The CDR3 nucleotides are TGTGCCAGCAGCTCGCAGGGGAACAATCAGCCCCAGCATTTT.

CDR3 nucleotides: TGTGCCAGCAGCTCCCTGACTAGCGGATACACAGATACGCAGTATTTT. Translation gives CASSSLTSGYTDTQYF. The chain couples TRBV7-9 to TRBJ2-3; TRBD2 agrees at 9 bases. CDR3 length: 16 amino acids. The germline CDR1 and CDR2 sequences are SEHNR and FQNEAQ (reference sequence). V lost 4 bases, J lost 2 bases, and 7 bases stayed unmatched.

V usage is TRBV19 and J usage is TRBJ1-6; D may be TRBD1 (6 bases). Trimming cost V 5 bases and J 8 bases, with 13 bases left between them. CDR3 size: 14 residues. Germline lookup yields CDR1 LNHDA and CDR2 SQIVND (reference sequence). The CDR3 region is CASSLRQADSPLHF. CDR3 bases: TGTGCCAGTAGTCTCCGACAGGCGGATTCACCCCTCCACTTT.

The V and J genes are TRBV12-5 and TRBJ1-1; tentatively, D is TRBD1 (6 bases). Trimming removed 7 bases at V and 4 bases at J, with 16 bases between. The CDR3 sequence is 14 residues long. Per the germline V gene, CDR1 is LGHNT and CDR2 is FRNRAP. The chain's CDR3 is CASVPWGLGTEAFF. The CDR3 DNA reads as TGTGCTAGTGTCCCTTGGGGGCTAGGCACTGAAGCTTTCTTT.

V is TRBV18 and J is TRBJ2-7; 11 nucleotides match TRBD2. This CDR3 has 14 amino acids. V shed 2 bases, J shed 6 bases, and the junction held 3 bases outside the gene matches. CDR1 and CDR2 from the germline V gene are KGHSH and LQKENI. Here the CDR3 reads CASSPVTSGSEQYF. The CDR3 bases are TGTGCCAGCTCACCAGTCACTAGCGGGAGCGAGCAGTACTTC.

The CDR3 loop reads CASSQRGYRSSYEQYF. CDR3 sequence (DNA): TGTGCCAGCAGCCAAAGGGGCTACCGGAGCTCCTACGAGCAGTACTTC. This sequence joins TRBV5-6 and TRBJ2-7, with D possibly matching TRBD1 (5 bases). The V end was cut by 4 bases, the J end by 0 bases, with 17 bases between. Germline CDR1 SGHDT, CDR2 YYEEEE. CDR3 size: 16 residues.

The rearrangement links TRBV28 to TRBJ2-7, with TRBD2 matching 9 bases. Trimming at V came to 5 bases and at J to 3 bases, leaving 5 bases not matched to a gene. The germline V gene encodes CDR1 MDHEN and CDR2 SYDVKM. This CDR3 is 14 amino acids long. CDR3 DNA: TGTGCCAGCAGTACCTCTAGCGGGATCTACGAGCAGTACTTC. This translates into CASSTSSGIYEQYF.

The genes are TRBV5-4 and TRBJ2-7; 11 nucleotides line up with TRBD1. CDR3 length equals 15 residues. Germline values: CDR1 SGHNT, CDR2 YYREEE (reference sequence). Trimming took 5 bases from V and 4 from J; bases not matched to a gene: 8. CDR3 region: CASSRPGTGGYEQYF. Here the CDR3 DNA reads TGTGCCAGCAGTAGACCGGGGACAGGGGGATACGAGCAGTACTTC.

This clone was seen only once. The V and J genes are TRBV28 and TRBJ2-6; D is perhaps TRBD2 (5 bases). The length of the CDR3 is 19 residues. Trimming took 5 bases from V and 0 from J, leaving 20 bases between them. Germline-derived CDR1 and CDR2 are MDHEN and SYDVKM. The CDR3 loop reads CASSTGVMRVSSGANVLTF. As DNA, the CDR3 is TGTGCCAGCAGTACTGGGGTGATGAGGGTTAGCTCTGGGGCCAACGTCCTGACTTTC.